The subject of this entry is one T cell receptor (beta chain). Its antigen is undetermined. Described time point: baseline, week 1 (first vaccination visit). This sample's treatment: pre-vaccination baseline after standard-of-care therapy. Astrocytomas found in donors were new, WHO grade 3 or 4, IDH1-mutant and ATRX-lost. Assay used: immunoSEQ multiplex PCR; TCRdb lists only in-frame clones, some missing. Of 70,000 or so clones detected, around 83% appear once; the ten largest clones hold about 4.5%. The entry originates in a study of a mutant IDH1 vaccine in newly diagnosed glioma. Study in general: Sex among treated patients split 62.5% male, around 38% female; mean age was roughly 40 years. Previous treatment comprised radiotherapy, temozolomide, or both, mostly both. Study results and limitations: Of all patients, approximately 93% showed vaccine-induced immune responses.

Germline CDR1 SGDLS, CDR2 YYNGEE. The CDR3 extends over 16 amino acids. V lost 0 bases to trimming and J lost 5 bases, with 15 bases between them. This sequence joins TRBV9 and TRBJ2-1, with a possible D match to TRBD1 (5 bases). This specimen consisted of peripheral blood mononuclear cells (PBMCs), obtained from a glioma patient treated with radiotherapy, temozolomide or both. The receptor was isolated from a woman aged 18-29 years with glioma. Some clones in this sample may be carry-over from other donors' samples. CDR3 sequence (DNA): TGTGCCAGCAGCGTAGATCCTAGGGGCAGGGACAATGAGCAGTTCTTC. Translating gives CASSVDPRGRDNEQFF.